The T cell receptor beta chain described here comes from a study of blood T cell repertoires in COVID-19. Study background: T cells, B-cell-depleted T cells, or PBMCs supplied cDNA or gDNA.

The J segment lost 4 bases and the V segment lost 7 bases, leaving 7 bases of the junction unmatched. The germline V gene encodes CDR1 SGHNT and CDR2 YENEEA. CDR3 length: 14 residues. Under the authors' procedure: Quantification of nucleated cells was approximated via reference gene primer amplification. Data came from immunoSEQ multiplex PCR; TCRdb stores just in-frame clones and leaves some out. That table supplies the V and J calls and clone size; D and trimming were determined from the DNA. There are fewer than 200,000 clones in the sample; 88% occur only once, and about 26% lies in the top ten. This chain connects TRBV11-3 to TRBJ1-1, with 9 bases fitting TRBD1. The sequence derives from a man in his sixties with acute or convalescent COVID-19. Specimen: peripheral blood. CDR3 amino acids: CASTQQGAGTEAFF. CDR3 sequence (DNA): TGTGCCAGCACTCAACAGGGGGCGGGCACTGAAGCTTTCTTT.